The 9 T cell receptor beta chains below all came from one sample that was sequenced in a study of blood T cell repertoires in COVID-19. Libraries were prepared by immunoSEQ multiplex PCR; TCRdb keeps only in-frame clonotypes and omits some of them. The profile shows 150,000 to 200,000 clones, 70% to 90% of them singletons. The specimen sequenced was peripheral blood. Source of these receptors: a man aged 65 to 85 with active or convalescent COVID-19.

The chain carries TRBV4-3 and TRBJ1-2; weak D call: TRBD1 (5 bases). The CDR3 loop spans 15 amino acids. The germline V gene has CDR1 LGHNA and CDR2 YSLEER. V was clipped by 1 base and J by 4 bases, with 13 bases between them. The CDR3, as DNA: TGCGCCAGCAGCCAAGTTGTAGGGGTAAGCTATGGCTACACCTTC. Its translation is CASSQVVGVSYGYTF.

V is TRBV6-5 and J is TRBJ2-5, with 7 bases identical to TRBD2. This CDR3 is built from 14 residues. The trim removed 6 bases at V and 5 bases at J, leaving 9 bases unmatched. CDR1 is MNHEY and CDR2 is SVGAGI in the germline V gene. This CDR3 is CASRGLVLGETQYF. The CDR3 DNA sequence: TGTGCCAGCAGAGGACTAGTTCTGGGGGAGACCCAGTACTTC.

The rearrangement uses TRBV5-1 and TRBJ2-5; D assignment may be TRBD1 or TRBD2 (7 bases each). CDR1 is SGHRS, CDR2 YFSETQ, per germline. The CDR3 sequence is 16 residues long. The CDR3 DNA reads TGCCCCACCAGCTTGGGGGGGGCCACAGGGGAAGAGACCCAGTACTTC. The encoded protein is CPTSLGGATGEETQYF.

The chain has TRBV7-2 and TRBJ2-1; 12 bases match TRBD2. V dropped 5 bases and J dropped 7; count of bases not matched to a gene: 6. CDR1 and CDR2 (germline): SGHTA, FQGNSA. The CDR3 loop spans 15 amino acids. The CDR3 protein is CASSHQTSGGNEQFF. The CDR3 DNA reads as TGTGCCAGCAGCCACCAGACTAGCGGGGGTAATGAGCAGTTCTTC.

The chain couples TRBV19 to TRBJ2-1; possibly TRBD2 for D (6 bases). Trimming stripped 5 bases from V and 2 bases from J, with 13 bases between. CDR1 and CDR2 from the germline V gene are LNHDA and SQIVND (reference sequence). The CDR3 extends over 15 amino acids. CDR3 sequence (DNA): TGTGCCAGTAGTTACGGGGGTACTACCTACAATGAGCAGTTCTTC. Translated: CASSYGGTTYNEQFF.

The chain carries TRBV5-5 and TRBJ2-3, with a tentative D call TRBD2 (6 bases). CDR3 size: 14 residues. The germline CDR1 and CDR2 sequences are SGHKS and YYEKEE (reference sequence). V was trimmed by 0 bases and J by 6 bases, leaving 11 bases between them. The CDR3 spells CASSLAGGLDTQYF. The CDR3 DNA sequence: TGTGCCAGCAGCTTGGCCGGGGGATTGGATACGCAGTATTTT.

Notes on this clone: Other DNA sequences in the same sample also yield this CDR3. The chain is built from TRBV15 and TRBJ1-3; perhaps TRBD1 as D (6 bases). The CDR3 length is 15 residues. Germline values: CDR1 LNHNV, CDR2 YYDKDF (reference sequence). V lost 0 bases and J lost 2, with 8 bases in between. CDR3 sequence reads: CATSRDAGAGNTIYF. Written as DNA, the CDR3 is TGTGCCACCAGCAGAGATGCAGGGGCTGGAAACACCATATATTTT.

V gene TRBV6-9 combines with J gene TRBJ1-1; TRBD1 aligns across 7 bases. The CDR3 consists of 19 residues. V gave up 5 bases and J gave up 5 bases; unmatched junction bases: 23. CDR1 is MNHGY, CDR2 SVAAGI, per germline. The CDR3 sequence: CASSPNPPSGRQGRTEAFF. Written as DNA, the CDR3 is TGTGCCAGCAGTCCGAACCCCCCGAGTGGCCGACAGGGACGGACTGAAGCTTTCTTT.

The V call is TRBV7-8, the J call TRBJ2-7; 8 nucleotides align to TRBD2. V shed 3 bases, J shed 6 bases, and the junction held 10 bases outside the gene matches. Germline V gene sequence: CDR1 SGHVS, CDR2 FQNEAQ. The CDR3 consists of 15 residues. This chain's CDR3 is CASSFSSGTSGEQYF. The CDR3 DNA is TGTGCCAGCAGCTTCAGTAGTGGGACTAGTGGCGAGCAGTACTTC.